This T cell receptor (beta chain) was documented in a study of T-cell reconstitution after alpha-beta-depleted transplantation in children. This clonotype occurred a few times. Unique molecular identifiers featured in how the TCRbeta library was prepared. TCRdb re-analysed the PCR reads in MiXCR, keeping a single row per CDR3 protein. The sample has 600,000 to 700,000 distinct CDR3 sequences, around 16% seen once. Here the sequenced sample was PBMCs from the stem cell graft donor, taken from the stem cell graft. The source is a human donor who donated a stem cell graft to a child with acute myeloid leukemia.

The CDR3: CASSSLTGTDTQYF. CDR3 nucleotide sequence: TGTGCCAGCAGCTCCCTGACAGGCACAGATACGCAGTATTTT. This chain uses TRBV7-8 with TRBJ2-3, with D maybe TRBD1 (5 bases). Trimming shortened V by 4 bases and J by 1 base, and 9 bases separated the two germline ends. CDR1 and CDR2 (germline): SGHVS, FQNEAQ. The CDR3 totals 14 residues. Supplemented by reference TRBV7-8 and TRBJ2-3, the full variable domain reads GAGVSQSPRYKVAKRGQDVALRCDPISGHVSLFWYQQALGQGPEFLTYFQNEAQLDKSGLPSDRFFAERPEGSVSTLKIQRTQQEDSAVYLCASSSLTGTDTQYFGPGTRLTVL.